What follows is one T cell receptor beta chain and its context. This entry comes from a study of T cells expressing NK-cell markers. Study context: Most of the eight sequenced donors were HCMV-seropositive; one was seronegative.

TCRdb re-called the 5' RACE reads and catalogs CDR3 proteins one per entry, DNA excluded. This listing includes roughly 150,000 distinct CDR3 sequences. Per germline, CDR1 MGHRA and CDR2 YSYEKL. The CDR3 is made up of 15 amino acids. The sequencing sample was made of blood T cells: a sorted CD56 or NKG2C T cell subset, CD4+ or CD8+ T cells, or bulk PBMC T cells (not recorded which). The chain has TRBV4-1 and TRBJ2-5; the D call from TCRdb, TRBD1, cannot be confirmed without DNA. This clonotype originated in a woman between 18 and 75 years old in good health. The CDR3 region is CASSQGKAGEETQYF.